This T cell receptor beta chain came from a study of PD-1 blockade in classical Hodgkin lymphoma. General study findings and limits: Diversity in CD4+ TCRs, unlike that measured in CD8+ TCRs, had risen significantly by C4D1.

Assay used: immunoSEQ multiplex PCR; TCRdb lists only in-frame clones, some missing. The sample lists roughly 17,000 clones, around 82% seen once, with roughly 14% in the top ten. A note on this clone: Its antigen is unidentified.

V lost 3 bases and J 0 bases, leaving 5 bases between the germline ends. Per germline, CDR1 MNHEY and CDR2 SVGAGI. This CDR3 has 13 amino acids. Time point of the sample: cycle 4 day 1 (C4D1), after less than 7 weeks of nivolumab. Every patient was affected by relapse after autologous stem cell transplantation, while exposure to brentuximab vedotin was not uniform. The chain carries TRBV6-5 and TRBJ1-2; D unclear. Sample: peripheral blood mononuclear cells (PBMCs), taken before the fourth cycle of nivolumab. This TCR was sampled from a human donor with classical Hodgkin lymphoma. CDR3 region: CASSYGANYGYTF. As DNA, the CDR3 is TGTGCCAGCAGTTATGGCGCTAACTATGGCTACACCTTC.